The entry below describes one T cell receptor beta chain. The record originates from a study of blood T cell repertoires in COVID-19. In the original analysis: Nucleated cell number was recorded as an estimate derived from reference gene primer amplification. Generated by immunoSEQ multiplex PCR, the TCRdb table keeps only in-frame clones and is missing some. V and J calls and clone size are those listed in that table; D and trimming were worked out from the DNA. Of about 240,000 clones in the sample, about 82% were seen once. The ends were cut back, 1 base at V and 0 bases at J, with 10 bases in the middle. The germline V gene encodes CDR1 LGHNA and CDR2 YNFKEQ. The CDR3 runs 15 residues.

The sequence was obtained from a man aged 80 or over with acute or convalescent COVID-19. The chain uses TRBV4-2 and TRBJ2-7; TRBD2 is a possible D gene (6 bases). Sequences were obtained from peripheral blood. The CDR3 spells CASSQGWDSSYEQYF. In DNA form, the CDR3 reads TGTGCCAGCAGCCAAGGGTGGGACTCCTCCTACGAGCAGTACTTC.